These 24 T cell receptor beta chains were sequenced from one sample in a study of cytomegalovirus exposure and HLA in healthy donors. Use of 60 Vbeta and 13 Jbeta primers characterized the PCR. Clones were sequenced by immunoSEQ multiplex PCR, and TCRdb holds only the in-frame ones, with some missing. The table has under 40,000 clones, roughly nine tenths seen once. Sample: PBMCs. These receptor sequences come from a young woman in good health and CMV-seronegative.

The CDR3 protein is CASSLVVNTEAFF. CDR3 coding DNA: TGTGCCAGCAGTTTAGTCGTGAACACTGAAGCTTTCTTT. The chain joins TRBV27 to TRBJ1-1; D remains unclear. V was cut by 2 bases and J by 0 bases, with 4 bases left in between. The germline V gene encodes CDR1 MNHEY and CDR2 SMNVEV (reference sequence). The length of the CDR3 is 13 residues.

The V and J genes are TRBV7-9 and TRBJ1-5; a weak D match, TRBD1 (5 bases). Germline V gene lookup returns CDR1 SEHNR and CDR2 FQNEAQ (reference sequence). V lost 0 bases and J 6 bases, leaving 12 bases between the germline ends. This CDR3 has 15 residues. CDR3 sequence reads: CASSLAGVRGQPQHF. In DNA form, the CDR3 reads TGTGCCAGCAGCTTAGCAGGGGTGCGGGGTCAGCCCCAGCATTTT.

The V and J genes are TRBV5-4 and TRBJ2-1, with 15 bases fitting TRBD2. This CDR3 comprises 15 residues. Looked up from germline, CDR1 is SGHNT and CDR2 is YYREEE (reference sequence). J gave up 7 bases and V 2 bases, and 1 base lay outside the gene matches. CDR3 nucleotides: TGTGCCAGCAGCTTTGGGACTAGCGGGAGGAATGAGCAGTTCTTC. Translating it yields CASSFGTSGRNEQFF.

This chain connects TRBV11-2 to TRBJ1-4; no clear D. V lost 5 bases, J lost 0 bases, and 13 bases lay in between. Germline V CDR1 and CDR2: SGHAT, FQNNGV. CDR3 size: 16 residues. The CDR3 sequence is CASSITHGATNEKLFF. The CDR3, as DNA: TGTGCCAGCAGCATAACACACGGAGCAACTAATGAAAAACTGTTTTTT.

This clone was observed once. The rearrangement joins TRBV23-1 to TRBJ2-7, with 9 bases aligning to TRBD2. TRBV23-1 is an open reading frame, and its role is uncertain. J was trimmed by 5 bases and V by 0 bases; bases with no gene match: 8. This CDR3 is 16 amino acids long. CDR3 DNA: TGCGCCAGCAGTCAATCCAGGCGGGAGGGCCACCACGAGCAGTACTTC. This gives the protein CASSQSRREGHHEQYF.

The chain links TRBV7-9 to TRBJ2-5; D is ambiguous. The J call may be wrong; the DNA end is better matched by TRBJ2-7. The CDR3 consists of 10 residues. Germline CDR1 reads SEHNR; CDR2 reads FQNEAQ (reference sequence). The CDR3 sequence is CATQAYEQYF. The CDR3 region has the DNA TGTGCCACGCAGGCCTACGAGCAGTACTTC.

This sequence joins TRBV19 and TRBJ2-1; the match to TRBD2 covers 16 bases. The CDR3 is made up of 19 amino acids. In germline, CDR1 is LNHDA, CDR2 SQIVND (reference sequence). With 5 bases clipped from V and 0 bases from J, the junction kept 7 bases outside the gene matches. The CDR3 DNA follows: TGTGCCAGTAGTCCCCTGGGACTAGCGGGAGGGAGCTCCTACAATGAGCAGTTCTTC. This gives the protein CASSPLGLAGGSSYNEQFF.

This clone showed up just once. The missing conserved phenylalanine or tryptophan at the end of this CDR3 makes a read error likely. This chain joins TRBV7-9 and TRBJ1-2; a weak D match, TRBD1 (6 bases). This CDR3 comprises 15 residues. Per the germline V gene, CDR1 is SEHNR and CDR2 is FQNEAQ (reference sequence). Written as DNA, the CDR3 is TGTTCCAGCGGCTCTAACCACAGGGCGGGAGGTGGCTACACCCTC. Its translation: CSSGSNHRAGGGYTL.

V and J are TRBV19 and TRBJ1-1; the match to TRBD1 covers 7 bases. Germline V lookup: CDR1 LNHDA, CDR2 SQIVND (reference sequence). J was trimmed by 1 base and V by 6 bases; bases with no gene match: 11. The CDR3 sequence is 16 residues long. The CDR3: CASRGTVTGPNTEAFF. DNA for the CDR3: TGTGCCAGTAGGGGGACGGTGACAGGGCCGAACACTGAAGCTTTCTTT.

The chain carries TRBV7-2 and TRBJ1-5; D perhaps matches TRBD1 (5 bases). The CDR3 sequence is 13 residues long. V lost 3 bases to trimming and J lost 2 bases, with 5 bases between them. The germline gives CDR1 SGHTA, CDR2 FQGNSA. For the CDR3, the DNA is TGTGCCAGCAGCTTGACAGGCAATCAGCCCCAGCATTTT. Protein sequence: CASSLTGNQPQHF.

The CDR3 loop reads CASSLVVSLSGANVLTF. In DNA, the CDR3 is TGCGCCAGCAGCTTGGTAGTAAGTCTCTCTGGGGCCAACGTCCTGACTTTC. The chain combines TRBV5-1 with TRBJ2-6, with no clear D. Trimming cost V 0 bases and J 0 bases, with 10 bases left between them. The length of the CDR3 is 17 residues. Germline V CDR1 and CDR2: SGHRS, YFSETQ.

This chain links TRBV4-1 with TRBJ1-1; D might be TRBD1 (5 bases). V was trimmed by 3 bases and J by 1 base, leaving 12 bases between them. CDR3 length equals 15 residues. The V gene's germline CDR1 is MGHRA and CDR2 YSYEKL. The CDR3 here is CASSHGLGGNTEAFF. As DNA, the CDR3 is TGCGCCAGCAGCCATGGCCTGGGGGGGAACACTGAAGCTTTCTTT.

This chain connects TRBV28 to TRBJ1-2; D possibly corresponds to TRBD1 (6 bases). CDR1 and CDR2 (germline): MDHEN, SYDVKM. The germline V and J ends were trimmed by 6 bases and 3 bases, with 29 bases remaining between them. This CDR3 is built from 19 residues. The CDR3 DNA is TGTGCCAGCAGCACTAGAGTCCCATTCGGTGGCAGGGGCGACTATGGCTACACCTTC. Its protein is CASSTRVPFGGRGDYGYTF.

The chain is built from TRBV11-1 and TRBJ1-1; D unresolved. Germline V gene lookup returns CDR1 SGHAT and CDR2 FQDESV (reference sequence). The CDR3 contains 16 residues. The ends were cut back, 5 bases at V and 2 bases at J, with 18 bases in the middle. The CDR3 DNA sequence: TGTGCCAGCAGCGTCACGGAGGGCTGGGGTAACACTGAAGCTTTCTTT. It codes for CASSVTEGWGNTEAFF.

This clone was counted between two and nine times. This chain joins TRBV6-4 and TRBJ2-2; 7 bases fit TRBD2. V shed 3 bases, J shed 1 base, and the junction held 2 bases outside the gene matches. There are 15 residues in the CDR3. CDR1 MRHNA and CDR2 SNTAGT come from the germline V gene. The CDR3 DNA reads as TGTGCCAGCAGTGAAACTAGCGAGAACACCGGGGAGCTGTTTTTT. Its translation: CASSETSENTGELFF.

The chain links TRBV2 to TRBJ2-3, with 13 bases identical to TRBD2. The CDR3 covers 15 residues. Germline V gene data show CDR1 as SNHLY and CDR2 as FYNNEI. With V trimmed by 5 bases and J by 11 bases, 10 bases remained unmatched. The CDR3 loop reads CASSHPGLAGRRQYF. CDR3 sequence (DNA): TGTGCCAGCAGTCACCCGGGACTAGCGGGGCGACGGCAGTATTTT.

This sequence joins TRBV5-4 and TRBJ2-5; 15 positions match TRBD2. V was clipped by 1 base and J by 5 bases; unmatched bases: 15. This CDR3 is built from 20 residues. Per germline, CDR1 SGHNT and CDR2 YYREEE (reference sequence). Here the CDR3 reads CASSLPGLAGGPNLGETQYF. The DNA for the CDR3 is TGTGCCAGCAGCTTGCCAGGACTAGCGGGAGGGCCGAATCTGGGGGAGACCCAGTACTTC.

This chain links TRBV7-3 with TRBJ1-2, with TRBD1 identical over 7 bases. This CDR3 spans 13 amino acids. Germline V gene data show CDR1 as SGHTA and CDR2 as FQGTGA. Unmatched junction bases numbered 7, after V lost 5 bases and J lost 7 bases. In DNA, the CDR3 is TGTGCCAGCAGCGACGGCCAGGGGGTTGGCTACACCTTC. Residues: CASSDGQGVGYTF. The full variable domain, its missing parts supplied by reference TRBV7-3 and TRBJ1-2, is GAGVSQTPSNKVTEKGKYVELRCDPISGHTALYWYRQSLGQGPEFLIYFQGTGAADDSGLPNDRFFAVRPEGSVSTLKIQRTERGDSAVYLCASSDGQGVGYTFGSGTRLTVV.

With respect to this clone: The junction departs from germline at one end; a sequencing error may be responsible. The V gene is TRBV30, the J gene TRBJ1-1; D not resolved. This CDR3 has 15 residues. CDR1 is GTSNPN and CDR2 is SVGIG in the germline V gene (reference sequence). The CDR3 loop reads CAWGVRSRGSTEAFF. CDR3 DNA sequence: TGTGCCTGGGGTGTGAGGAGCCGAGGGAGCACTGAAGCTTTCTTT.

V usage is TRBV6-1 and J usage is TRBJ1-2, with no clear D. Per the germline V gene, CDR1 is MNHNS and CDR2 is SASEGT. This CDR3 spans 15 amino acids. V dropped 4 bases and J dropped 0 bases, with 12 bases sitting between them. This CDR3 reads CASSGLRAANYGYTF. The CDR3 region has the DNA TGTGCCAGCAGTGGTCTGAGGGCAGCTAACTATGGCTACACCTTC.

This clone was seen a handful of times. This rearrangement joins TRBV7-8 to TRBJ2-6; 13 nucleotides agree with TRBD2. In germline, CDR1 is SGHVS, CDR2 FQNEAQ. The length of the CDR3 is 19 residues. Trimming cost V 5 bases and J 1 base; bases outside gene matches: 8. Here the CDR3 DNA reads TGTGCCAGCAGCGGCAGGACTAGCGGGAGTCGATCTGGGGCCAACGTCCTGACTTTC. It encodes CASSGRTSGSRSGANVLTF. Looking up the rest from reference TRBV7-8 and TRBJ2-6 gives the full variable domain: GAGVSQSPRYKVAKRGQDVALRCDPISGHVSLFWYQQALGQGPEFLTYFQNEAQLDKSGLPSDRFFAERPEGSVSTLKIQRTQQEDSAVYLCASSGRTSGSRSGANVLTFGAGSRLTVL.

The gene calls are TRBV9 and TRBJ2-2; 8 bases map to TRBD2. The V segment lost 4 bases and the J segment 0 bases; nucleotides outside the gene matches: 5. This CDR3 is built from 16 residues. Germline CDR1 reads SGDLS; CDR2 reads YYNGEE. The CDR3 sequence: CASSSRLASNTGELFF. CDR3 sequence (DNA): TGTGCCAGCAGCTCGCGACTAGCGTCGAACACCGGGGAGCTGTTTTTT.

The genes are TRBV28 and TRBJ1-2, with 11 bases aligning to TRBD1. The germline gives CDR1 MDHEN, CDR2 SYDVKM. The CDR3 runs 17 residues. After removal of 0 bases from V and 4 bases from J, the junction contained 7 bases not matched to a gene. The CDR3 DNA reads as TGTGCCAGCAGTTTATGGGGGACAGGGGGAGAAGGCTATGGCTACACCTTC. Amino acid sequence: CASSLWGTGGEGYGYTF.

This chain links TRBV5-8 with TRBJ1-4; the D gene is possibly TRBD1 (6 bases). CDR3 size: 16 residues. V was clipped by 2 bases and J by 0 bases, with 11 bases between them. Germline V CDR1 and CDR2: SGHTS, YDEGEE. The CDR3 here is CASSFAGVATNEKLFF. CDR3 in DNA: TGTGCCAGCAGCTTCGCAGGGGTTGCAACTAATGAAAAACTGTTTTTT.